This T cell receptor beta chain originates from a study of blood T cell repertoires in COVID-19 (dated by TCRdb to about 2020). For context, the study as a whole: Collaborator samples came from the United States, Italy and Spain and covered acute and convalescent phases of COVID-19. The material from the prospective study consisted of cDNA or gDNA derived from T cells, B-cell-depleted T cells, or PBMCs. Deeply sampled blood TCRbeta repertoires from subjects exposed to, actively infected with, or recovered from COVID-19 were included in the dataset. The repertoires were released in a freely available public database intended as a resource for research on the immune response to SARS-CoV-2. The samples were drawn from the first 160 participants of the ongoing ImmuneRACE study and from about 1,200 subjects provided by 6 global collaborators. The sample metadata nearly always contained a de-identified subject ID, COVID-19 status, age in years and sex. HLA class I and class II types, where available, came from metadata supplied by the sample provider rather than from assay-based typing.

The immunoSEQ Assay, a bias-controlled multiplex PCR, was used to amplify TCRbeta CDR3 regions from genomic DNA. The authors' pipeline ran thus. Nucleated cell counts per sample were estimated from amplification of reference gene primers within the assay. To quantify the absolute abundance of each unique TCRbeta CDR3 rearrangement, sequence reads were collapsed and filtered. For each sample, productive Simpson clonality was calculated by taking the square root of Simpson's diversity index across productive rearrangements. TCRdb took over this immuneACCESS table, retaining in-frame rearrangements with V and J assigned. Such tables are incomplete; in checked studies, under half of the missing clones stem from an unresolved V gene, and the remainder is unexplained. Clone size and the V and J calls come from that table; the DNA yielded D and trimming. Across this sample there are around 260,000 clones, with around 80% seen only once. The top ten clonotypes cover 3.5% to 5% of the sample.

Paper-wide results and their limitations: The quantity of clinical and demographic metadata differed by source and by participant and was supplied without curation.

The V end gives up 6 bases and the J end 9 bases, leaving 11 bases in the junction not matched to a gene. Taken from cysteine to phenylalanine, the CDR3 has 15 residues. The DNA shown is the 45-base CDR3, in frame from base 1. The CDR1 and CDR2 encoded by the germline V gene are SGHDT and YYEEEE. Enrolling through a virtual design, the prospective study's participants ranged in age from roughly 18 to 95 years and lived across about two dozen United States geographic areas. To assign participants to cohorts, the prospective study relied on clinical history that participants themselves reported in a screening survey and a study questionnaire. Mobile phlebotomists in the prospective study collected whole blood, serum and a nasopharyngeal or oropharyngeal swab from every participant. Over an approximately 2-month period, participants in the prospective study had the option of providing additional blood draws and questionnaires. Prospective study blood samples were shipped either frozen or at room temperature before DNA extraction.

As for this clone: Its specific antigen is unknown. No base qualities exist here, and no much larger clone lies one base off it.

Source material: PBMCs or T cells enriched from blood (not recorded which). The clonotype was recovered from a man aged 25 to 40 with acute COVID-19. The chain is made from TRBV5-6 and TRBJ1-6, with TRBD1 identical over 8 junction bases. The sequence in DNA is TGTGCCAGCACCAGAGACAGGGGTGTTAGTTCACCCCTCCACTTT. This encodes CASTRDRGVSSPLHF.